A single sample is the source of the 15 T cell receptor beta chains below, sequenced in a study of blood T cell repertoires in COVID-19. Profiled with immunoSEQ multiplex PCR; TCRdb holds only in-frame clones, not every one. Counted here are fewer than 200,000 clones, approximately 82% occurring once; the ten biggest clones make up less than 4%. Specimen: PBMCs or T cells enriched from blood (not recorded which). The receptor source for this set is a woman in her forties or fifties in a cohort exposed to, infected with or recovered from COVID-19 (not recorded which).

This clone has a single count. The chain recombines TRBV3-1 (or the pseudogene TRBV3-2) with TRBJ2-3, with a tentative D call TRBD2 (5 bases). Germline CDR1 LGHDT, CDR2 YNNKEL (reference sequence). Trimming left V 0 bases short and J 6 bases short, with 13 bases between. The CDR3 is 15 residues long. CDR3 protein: CASSQDPGSSDTQYF. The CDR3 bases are TGTGCCAGCAGCCAAGATCCGGGAAGCTCTGATACGCAGTATTTT.

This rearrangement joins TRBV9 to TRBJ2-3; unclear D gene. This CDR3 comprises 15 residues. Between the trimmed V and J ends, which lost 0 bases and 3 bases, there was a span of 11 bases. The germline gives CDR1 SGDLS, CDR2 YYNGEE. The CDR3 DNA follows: TGTGCCAGCAGCGTAGGAGGTAGCAAGACAGATACGCAGTATTTT. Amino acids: CASSVGGSKTDTQYF.

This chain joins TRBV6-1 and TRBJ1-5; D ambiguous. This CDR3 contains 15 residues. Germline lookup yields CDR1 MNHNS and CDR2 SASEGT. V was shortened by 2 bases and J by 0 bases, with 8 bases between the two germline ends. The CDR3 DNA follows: TGTGCCAGCAGTGAATCCTACGCTAGCAATCAGCCCCAGCATTTT. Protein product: CASSESYASNQPQHF.

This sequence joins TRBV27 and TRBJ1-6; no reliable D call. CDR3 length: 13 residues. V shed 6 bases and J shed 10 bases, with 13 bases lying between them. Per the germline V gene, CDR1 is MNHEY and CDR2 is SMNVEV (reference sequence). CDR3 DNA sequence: TGTGCCAGCAGACCGGGCAGCGGGTCACCCCTCCACTTT. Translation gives CASRPGSGSPLHF.

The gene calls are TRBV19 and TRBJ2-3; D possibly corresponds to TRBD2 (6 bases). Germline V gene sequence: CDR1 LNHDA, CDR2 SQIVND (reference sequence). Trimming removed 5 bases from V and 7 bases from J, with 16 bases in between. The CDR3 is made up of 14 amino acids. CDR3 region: CASSPPTSSYTQYF. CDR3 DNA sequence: TGTGCCAGTAGTCCGCCGACTAGTTCATATACGCAGTATTTT.

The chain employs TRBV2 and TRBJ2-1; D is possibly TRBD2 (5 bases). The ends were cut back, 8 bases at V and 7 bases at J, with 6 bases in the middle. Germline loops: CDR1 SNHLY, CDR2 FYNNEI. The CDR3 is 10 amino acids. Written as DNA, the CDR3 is TGTGCCAGCGGACTTAATGAGCAGTTCTTC. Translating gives CASGLNEQFF. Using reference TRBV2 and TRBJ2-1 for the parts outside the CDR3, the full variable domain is EPEVTQTPSHQVTQMGQEVILRCVPISNHLYFYWYRQILGQKVEFLVSFYNNEISEKSEIFDDQFSVERPDGSNFTLKIRSTKLEDSAMYFCASGLNEQFFGPGTRLTVL.

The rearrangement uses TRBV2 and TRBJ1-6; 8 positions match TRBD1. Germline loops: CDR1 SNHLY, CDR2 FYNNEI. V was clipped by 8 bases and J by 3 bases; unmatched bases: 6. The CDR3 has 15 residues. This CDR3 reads CASRGTGNYNSPLHF. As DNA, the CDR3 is TGTGCCAGCCGGGGGACAGGCAACTATAATTCACCCCTCCACTTT.

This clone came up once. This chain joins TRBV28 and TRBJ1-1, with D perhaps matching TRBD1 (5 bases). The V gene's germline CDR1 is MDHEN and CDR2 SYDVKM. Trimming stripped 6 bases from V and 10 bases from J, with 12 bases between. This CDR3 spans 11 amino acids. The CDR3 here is CASSGQTLAFF. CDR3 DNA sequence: TGTGCCAGCAGCGGACAAACGTTAGCTTTCTTT.

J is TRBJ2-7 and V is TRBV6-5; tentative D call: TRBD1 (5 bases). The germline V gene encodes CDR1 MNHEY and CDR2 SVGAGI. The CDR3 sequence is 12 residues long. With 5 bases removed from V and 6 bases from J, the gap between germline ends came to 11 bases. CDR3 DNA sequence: TGTGCCAGCAGTACGCAGGGTCGCGAGCAGTACTTC. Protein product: CASSTQGREQYF.

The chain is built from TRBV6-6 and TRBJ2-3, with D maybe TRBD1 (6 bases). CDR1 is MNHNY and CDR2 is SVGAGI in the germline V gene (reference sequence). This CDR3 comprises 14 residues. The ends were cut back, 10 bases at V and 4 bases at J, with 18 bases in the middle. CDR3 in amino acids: CATRGGSGADTQYF. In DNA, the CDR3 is TGTGCCACCCGAGGGGGATCTGGGGCAGATACGCAGTATTTT.

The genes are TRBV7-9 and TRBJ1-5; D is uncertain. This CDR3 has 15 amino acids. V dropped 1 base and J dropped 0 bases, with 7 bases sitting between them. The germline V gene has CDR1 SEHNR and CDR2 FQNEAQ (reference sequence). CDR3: CASSLESNSNQPQHF. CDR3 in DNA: TGTGCCAGCAGCTTAGAGAGTAATAGCAATCAGCCCCAGCATTTT.

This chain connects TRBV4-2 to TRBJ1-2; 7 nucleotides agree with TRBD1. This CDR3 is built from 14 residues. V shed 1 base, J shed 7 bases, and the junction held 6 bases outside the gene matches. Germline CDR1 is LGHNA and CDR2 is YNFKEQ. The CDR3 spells CASSQGQGGGGYTF. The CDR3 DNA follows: TGTGCCAGCAGCCAAGGACAGGGTGGGGGTGGCTACACCTTC.

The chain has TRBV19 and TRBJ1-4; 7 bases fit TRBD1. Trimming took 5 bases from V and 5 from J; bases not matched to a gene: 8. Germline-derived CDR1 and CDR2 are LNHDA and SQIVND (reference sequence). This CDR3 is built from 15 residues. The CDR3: CASSSRQGKNEKLFF. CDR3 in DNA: TGTGCCAGTAGTTCTCGACAGGGAAAAAATGAAAAACTGTTTTTT. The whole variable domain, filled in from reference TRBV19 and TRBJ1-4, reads DGGITQSPKYLFRKEGQNVTLSCEQNLNHDAMYWYRQDPGQGLRLIYYSQIVNDFQKGDIAEGYSVSREKKESFPLTVTSAQKNPTAFYLCASSSRQGKNEKLFFGSGTQLSVL.

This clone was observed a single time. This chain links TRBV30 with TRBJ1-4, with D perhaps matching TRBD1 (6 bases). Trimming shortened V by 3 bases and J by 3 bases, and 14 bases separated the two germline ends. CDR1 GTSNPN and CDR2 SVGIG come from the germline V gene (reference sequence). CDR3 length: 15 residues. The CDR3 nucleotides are TGTGCCTGGAGGCGGGAGGGGGGGTCTAATGAAAAACTGTTTTTT. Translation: CAWRREGGSNEKLFF.

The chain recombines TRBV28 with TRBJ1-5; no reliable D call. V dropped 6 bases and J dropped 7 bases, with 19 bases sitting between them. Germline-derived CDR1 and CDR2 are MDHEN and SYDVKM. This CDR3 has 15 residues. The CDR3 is CASRGLGKSGQPQHF. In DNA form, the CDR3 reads TGTGCCAGCAGGGGATTGGGGAAATCGGGGCAGCCCCAGCATTTT.